This T cell receptor (beta chain) was sequenced for a study of spatial heterogeneity in lung cancer. Study-level points and caveats: Mutation tallies in tumors tracked expanded intratumoral alpha and beta TCR counts.

TCRdb independently ran MiXCR on the 5' RACE reads; one entry per CDR3 protein. Among about 1,500 distinct CDR3 sequences listed, roughly 20% were seen once. By sample share, this clonotype is medium-sized (0.01 to 0.1%). Antigen specificity is unknown. Germline assignment: CDR1 SGHKS and CDR2 YYEKEE (reference sequence). The CDR3 is 16 amino acids. Deletions cut 5 bases from V and 1 base from J, with 18 bases between. Time point defined: sample taken at primary tumor resection. The TCR originated in a male donor with early-stage non-small cell lung cancer. The sequencing here drew on lung tumor tissue, taken at surgery. The genes are TRBV5-5 and TRBJ1-2; D unclear. The CDR3 loop is CASSFRQDLNNYGYTF. The CDR3 DNA reads TGTGCCAGCAGTTTTCGGCAGGACCTTAATAACTATGGCTACACCTTC.